Below, 32 T cell receptor beta chains from the same sample are listed, as sequenced in a study of shared clonotypes between healthy human individuals. Naive CD8 cells, CD45RO-negative and positively selected for CCR7, excluded terminally differentiated effector memory CD45RA+ cells. TCRdb keeps only in-frame clones here, not all; method: immunoSEQ multiplex PCR. The profile shows some 2 million clones, roughly 94% of them singletons. Sequenced input: naive CD8+ T cells sorted from blood. These receptors originate from a man aged 18 to 30 in good health.

In nucleotides, the CDR3 is TGCGCCAGCAGCCAAGATGGAATGGGGCTTGGTTATGGCTACACCTTC. This encodes CASSQDGMGLGYGYTF. The chain employs TRBV4-1 and TRBJ1-2, with D tentatively TRBD1 (5 bases). Deletions cut 0 bases from V and 5 bases from J, with 16 bases between. The CDR3 spans 16 residues. Germline CDR1 MGHRA, CDR2 YSYEKL.

The rearrangement links TRBV6-1 to TRBJ2-7; D is undetermined. The CDR3 is 13 residues long. Germline V gene lookup returns CDR1 MNHNS and CDR2 SASEGT. Trimming left V 4 bases short and J 4 bases short, with 11 bases between. The CDR3 region has the DNA TGTGCCAGCAGTGTTTTGCGTCTGTACGAGCAGTACTTC. Translating gives CASSVLRLYEQYF.

V and J are TRBV6-5 and TRBJ2-5; D uncertain. Germline-derived CDR1 and CDR2 are MNHEY and SVGAGI. CDR3 size: 14 residues. The V end lost 2 bases, the J end lost 5 bases, and 12 bases lay between the germline ends. CDR3 coding DNA: TGTGCCAGCAGTTACAGACTTAGCTGGGAGACCCAGTACTTC. Amino acid sequence: CASSYRLSWETQYF.

The chain links TRBV30 to TRBJ2-7, with TRBD2 matching 9 bases. The CDR3 runs to 14 residues. J lost 6 bases, V lost 2 bases, and 8 bases had no gene match. Germline CDR1 is GTSNPN and CDR2 is SVGIG (reference sequence). CDR3 region: CAWSKREARGEQYF. The CDR3 DNA reads as TGTGCCTGGAGTAAGCGGGAGGCGAGGGGCGAGCAGTACTTC.

The chain uses TRBV10-2 and TRBJ1-1, with D maybe TRBD1 (5 bases). Per germline, CDR1 WSHSY and CDR2 SAAADI. The CDR3 has 13 residues. Deletions cut 3 bases from V and 4 bases from J, with 9 bases between. The CDR3 reads CASSEVQGTEAFF. CDR3 in DNA: TGCGCCAGCAGTGAAGTGCAGGGCACTGAAGCTTTCTTT.

Regarding this clone: Other DNA sequences in this sample translate to the same CDR3. The DNA for the CDR3 is TGTGCCAGCAGCTTGGACAGGGGCTCCTATGGCTACACCTTC. Protein sequence: CASSLDRGSYGYTF. The chain joins TRBV5-4 to TRBJ1-2; 7 bases map to TRBD1. This CDR3 has 14 amino acids. V trimming: 0 bases; J trimming: 4 bases; junction bases outside the gene matches: 3. Germline V CDR1 and CDR2: SGHNT, YYREEE (reference sequence).

The V and J genes are TRBV5-4 and TRBJ2-7, with D unresolved. This CDR3 is 14 amino acids long. Trimming shortened V by 3 bases and J by 2 bases, and 12 bases separated the two germline ends. The germline V gene encodes CDR1 SGHNT and CDR2 YYREEE (reference sequence). The CDR3 here is CASSSDGRAYEQYF. The CDR3 bases are TGTGCCAGCAGCTCCGATGGTAGGGCCTACGAGCAGTACTTC.

CDR3 nucleotide sequence: TGCGCCAGCAGCCAAGTGTCAGGAGAGTACGAGCAGTACTTC. As protein: CASSQVSGEYEQYF. J is TRBJ2-7 and V is TRBV4-1, with D uncertain. The CDR3 covers 14 residues. Per germline, CDR1 MGHRA and CDR2 YSYEKL. V was cut by 1 base and J by 4 bases, with 11 bases left in between.

This chain's CDR3 is CASSYVTRNTEAFF. The CDR3 DNA follows: TGTGCCAGCAGTTACGTCACTAGGAACACTGAAGCTTTCTTT. V is TRBV6-6 and J is TRBJ1-1; D uncertain. Germline loops: CDR1 MNHNY, CDR2 SVGAGI (reference sequence). Trimming removed 2 bases from V and 1 base from J, with 8 bases in between. CDR3 size: 14 residues.

Details on this clone: This CDR3 is also generated by other DNA sequences in the sample. This chain links TRBV7-9 with TRBJ2-5, with D unclear. The germline CDR1 and CDR2 sequences are SEHNR and FQNEAQ (reference sequence). Trimming cost V 1 base and J 5 bases, with 5 bases left between them. This CDR3 region has 12 residues. CDR3 sequence reads: CASSLGSETQYF. The CDR3 DNA reads as TGTGCCAGCAGCTTAGGCTCTGAGACCCAGTACTTC.

V is TRBV11-2 and J is TRBJ2-7; TRBD2 matches at 7 bases. Germline V gene data show CDR1 as SGHAT and CDR2 as FQNNGV. The CDR3 is made up of 15 amino acids. V lost 5 bases, J lost 1 base, and 8 bases stayed unmatched. CDR3 in amino acids: CASSNEAGPSYEQYF. The CDR3 coding sequence is TGTGCCAGCAGCAACGAAGCGGGACCATCCTACGAGCAGTACTTC.

The genes are TRBV5-1 and TRBJ2-5; D gene ambiguous. The germline gives CDR1 SGHRS, CDR2 YFSETQ. The V gene lost 2 bases and the J gene lost 5 bases, with 13 bases spanning the gap. The CDR3 is 14 amino acids. CDR3 in DNA: TGCGCCAGCAGCTTATCGGGCCCTTGGGAGACCCAGTACTTC. Translation gives CASSLSGPWETQYF.

Details on this clone: Since a much larger clone is just one base distant, this may be a read error. The chain links TRBV7-2 to TRBJ2-2, with unresolved D. Trimming stripped 2 bases from V and 6 bases from J, with 1 base between. Germline V gene sequence: CDR1 SGHTA, CDR2 FQGNSA. The CDR3 has 11 residues. CDR3 DNA sequence: TGTGCCAGCAGCTTACCCGGGGAGCTGTTTTTT. This sequence encodes CASSLPGELFF.

This chain connects TRBV6-6 to TRBJ1-6; 7 nucleotides agree with TRBD1. V was clipped by 3 bases and J by 16 bases; unmatched bases: 12. The germline gives CDR1 MNHNY, CDR2 SVGAGI (reference sequence). The CDR3 contains 14 residues. CDR3 in DNA: TGTGCCAGCAGTTATCGGACAGGCCGCAGCCAACTCCACTTT. Translating it yields CASSYRTGRSQLHF.

The genes are TRBV11-3 and TRBJ2-2; 9 positions agree with TRBD2. Germline CDR1 is SGHNT and CDR2 is YENEEA. After removal of 5 bases from V and 4 bases from J, the junction contained 8 bases not matched to a gene. The CDR3 loop spans 16 amino acids. The chain's CDR3 is CASSASSGAVTGELFF. The CDR3 DNA reads TGTGCCAGCAGCGCCTCTAGCGGGGCGGTCACCGGGGAGCTGTTTTTT.

The sample holds one count of this clone. The chain uses TRBV6-5 and TRBJ1-1; D is undetermined. The germline V gene encodes CDR1 MNHEY and CDR2 SVGAGI. The CDR3 has 13 residues. Trimming cost V 0 bases and J 7 bases, with 9 bases left between them. Here the CDR3 reads CASSYSERVEAFF. The CDR3 nucleotides are TGTGCCAGCAGTTACTCCGAGCGGGTTGAAGCTTTCTTT.

The V call is TRBV28, the J call TRBJ2-5; D ambiguous. The closer fit of TRBJ2-7 to the DNA end suggests the J call may be wrong. CDR1 MDHEN and CDR2 SYDVKM come from the germline V gene. The CDR3 runs to 14 residues. As DNA, the CDR3 is TGTGCCAGCAGTTTATTATCTCGGACCTACGAGCAGTACTTC. It codes for CASSLLSRTYEQYF.

The J gene is TRBJ1-1, the V gene TRBV28; weak D call: TRBD1 (5 bases). V lost 3 bases and J 4 bases, leaving 9 bases between the germline ends. CDR3 size: 13 residues. CDR1 and CDR2 (germline): MDHEN, SYDVKM. Written as DNA, the CDR3 is TGTGCCAGCAGTTTGGGGCAGTCCACTGAAGCTTTCTTT. This sequence encodes CASSLGQSTEAFF.

The rearrangement joins TRBV27 to TRBJ2-1; 7 bases agree with TRBD2. Losses at the gene ends were 3 bases for V and 6 bases for J; bases not matched to a gene: 2. The CDR3 covers 13 residues. Germline V gene sequence: CDR1 MNHEY, CDR2 SMNVEV (reference sequence). CDR3: CASSFREGNEQFF. DNA of the CDR3: TGTGCCAGCAGTTTTAGGGAGGGCAATGAGCAGTTCTTC.

This clone was seen a single time. The chain recombines TRBV7-9 with TRBJ1-6, with 9 positions matching TRBD1. Trimming took 1 base from V and 10 from J; bases not matched to a gene: 2. CDR3 length: 14 amino acids. Per the germline V gene, CDR1 is SEHNR and CDR2 is FQNEAQ (reference sequence). The CDR3 nucleotides are TGTGCCAGCAGCTTAGGGACAGGGGAGTCACCCCTCCACTTT. Translated: CASSLGTGESPLHF.

The chain recombines TRBV4-1 with TRBJ2-1; perhaps TRBD1 as D (5 bases). Germline CDR1 MGHRA, CDR2 YSYEKL. The CDR3 consists of 15 residues. Deletions cut 3 bases from V and 6 bases from J, with 15 bases between. The CDR3 DNA follows: TGCGCCAGCAGCCATCTATACACAGGTACCAATGAGCAGTTCTTC. As protein: CASSHLYTGTNEQFF.

CDR3 DNA sequence: TGTGCCAGCAGTCCAGGGGGGGACACCGGGGAGCTGTTTTTT. Its protein product is CASSPGGDTGELFF. The chain has TRBV6-5 and TRBJ2-2; D possibly matches TRBD1 or TRBD2 (7 bases each). Trimming took 5 bases from V and 3 from J, leaving 10 bases between them. Germline-derived CDR1 and CDR2 are MNHEY and SVGAGI. This CDR3 comprises 14 residues.

This chain uses TRBV9 with TRBJ2-2; the D is unclear. The CDR3 is made up of 16 amino acids. Germline V gene sequence: CDR1 SGDLS, CDR2 YYNGEE. Trimming removed 0 bases at V and 0 bases at J, with 9 bases between. The CDR3 loop reads CASSVAIRANTGELFF. The CDR3 coding sequence is TGTGCCAGCAGCGTAGCGATCAGAGCGAACACCGGGGAGCTGTTTTTT.

The J gene is TRBJ2-7, the V gene TRBV7-9; a weak D match, TRBD2 (6 bases). CDR3 length: 13 amino acids. V shed 4 bases and J shed 6 bases, with 13 bases lying between them. CDR1 is SEHNR and CDR2 is FQNEAQ in the germline V gene (reference sequence). DNA for the CDR3: TGTGCCAGCAGCTCAAGGGAGGCACGCGAGCAGTACTTC. Translated: CASSSREAREQYF.

This CDR3 reads CASSLVSDEDTNGELFF. The CDR3 DNA reads as TGTGCCAGCAGCTTAGTTTCAGATGAAGATACGAACGGGGAGCTGTTTTTT. The rearrangement joins TRBV7-6 to TRBJ2-2; D not certain. This CDR3 contains 17 residues. In germline, CDR1 is SGHVS, CDR2 FNYEAQ. V dropped 1 base and J dropped 7 bases, with 19 bases sitting between them.

The gene calls are TRBV6-4 and TRBJ1-1, with D perhaps TRBD1 (6 bases). Germline V gene data show CDR1 as MRHNA and CDR2 as SNTAGT. Trimming left V 6 bases short and J 1 base short, with 15 bases between. CDR3 length equals 15 residues. The CDR3 region has the DNA TGTGCCAGCAGCGAGGAGAGAGGGGGGAACACTGAAGCTTTCTTT. It codes for CASSEERGGNTEAFF.

This clone was counted a single time. J is TRBJ2-3 and V is TRBV2; 9 bases fit TRBD1. CDR1 is SNHLY and CDR2 is FYNNEI in the germline V gene. The CDR3 is 14 residues long. V shed 6 bases and J 4 bases; nucleotides not matched to a gene: 5. The CDR3 DNA follows: TGTGCCAGCAGCTCCAACAGGGGGCCAGATACGCAGTATTTT. Translating gives CASSSNRGPDTQYF.

The chain joins TRBV13 to TRBJ1-2, with a possible D match to TRBD1 (6 bases). Trimming took 3 bases from V and 6 from J, leaving 11 bases between them. This CDR3 is 13 amino acids long. The germline gives CDR1 PRHDT, CDR2 FYEKMQ (reference sequence). CDR3 nucleotide sequence: TGTGCCAGCAGCTTGGGGGGGCCGCATGGCTACACCTTC. It translates to CASSLGGPHGYTF. The whole variable domain, remainder taken from reference TRBV13 and TRBJ1-2, is AAGVIQSPRHLIKEKRETATLKCYPIPRHDTVYWYQQGPGQDPQFLISFYEKMQSDKGSIPDRFSAQQFSDYHSELNMSSLELGDSALYFCASSLGGPHGYTFGSGTRLTVV.

The chain links TRBV27 to TRBJ1-1; D gene uncertain. This CDR3 contains 13 residues. Germline CDR1 MNHEY, CDR2 SMNVEV (reference sequence). Trimming removed 8 bases from V and 0 bases from J, with 10 bases in between. The CDR3: CASGDGMNTEAFF. Here the CDR3 DNA reads TGTGCCAGCGGTGACGGGATGAACACTGAAGCTTTCTTT.

The chain recombines TRBV10-1 with TRBJ1-2, with D possibly matching TRBD1 (5 bases). CDR1 and CDR2 (germline): WNHNN, SYGVQD (reference sequence). This CDR3 has 18 amino acids. Trimming shortened V by 5 bases and J by 8 bases, and 30 bases separated the two germline ends. The CDR3 coding sequence is TGCGCCAGCAGTCAAGGGGAAATTCAACAGGAAGCGGAGGGCGGCTACACCTTC. Protein product: CASSQGEIQQEAEGGYTF.

J is TRBJ2-7 and V is TRBV30; D is undetermined. The CDR3 contains 13 residues. Germline V lookup: CDR1 GTSNPN, CDR2 SVGIG (reference sequence). The germline V and J ends were trimmed by 7 bases and 0 bases, with 13 bases remaining between them. CDR3 DNA: TGTGCCTCTCTCGCGGCCAACTCCTACGAGCAGTACTTC. The encoded protein is CASLAANSYEQYF.

The chain couples TRBV2 to TRBJ2-2, with a possible D match to TRBD2 (6 bases). Deletions cut 6 bases from V and 0 bases from J, with 11 bases between. Germline V gene sequence: CDR1 SNHLY, CDR2 FYNNEI. The CDR3 is made up of 15 amino acids. CDR3: CASSQGLTNTGELFF. Here the CDR3 DNA reads TGTGCCAGCAGCCAGGGACTTACGAACACCGGGGAGCTGTTTTTT.